One sample yielded the 9 T cell receptor beta chains listed below, sequenced in a study of blood T cell repertoires in COVID-19. Clones were sequenced by immunoSEQ multiplex PCR, and TCRdb holds only the in-frame ones, with some missing. The sample contains about 44,000 clones, about 88% of which appear only once. The sample comprised peripheral blood. Receptor source: a man aged 65 to 85 with active COVID-19.

This rearrangement joins TRBV7-3 to TRBJ2-1; tentative D call: TRBD1 (5 bases). The V end lost 5 bases, the J end lost 4 bases, and 15 bases lay between the germline ends. There are 15 residues in the CDR3. Germline V lookup: CDR1 SGHTA, CDR2 FQGTGA. CDR3 DNA: TGTGCCAGCAGCCGTGAAAGGGGAATTTACAATGAGCAGTTCTTC. This codes for CASSRERGIYNEQFF.

This sequence joins TRBV5-1 and TRBJ1-2; D not certain. The CDR3 runs 14 residues. Deletions cut 0 bases from V and 10 bases from J, with 16 bases between. Germline-derived CDR1 and CDR2 are SGHRS and YFSETQ. In DNA, the CDR3 is TGCGCCAGCAGCTTGGGTGGTGGGAGAAACTACTACACCTTC. Its translation is CASSLGGGRNYYTF.

The chain combines TRBV11-3 with TRBJ1-1; D may be TRBD1 (5 bases). V lost 0 bases to trimming and J lost 1 base, with 9 bases between them. CDR3 length: 15 residues. Germline V lookup: CDR1 SGHNT, CDR2 YENEEA. The CDR3 sequence is CASSLDGRANTEAFF. The CDR3 DNA reads as TGTGCCAGCAGCTTAGACGGCAGGGCGAACACTGAAGCTTTCTTT.

This clone has a handful of counts. The CDR3 spells CAITPGNQPQHF. Written as DNA, the CDR3 is TGTGCCATCACCCCAGGCAATCAGCCCCAGCATTTT. The rearrangement uses TRBV5-6 and TRBJ1-5; D is uncertain. Between the trimmed V and J ends, which lost 9 bases and 2 bases, there was a span of 9 bases. In germline, CDR1 is SGHDT, CDR2 YYEEEE. The CDR3 is 12 amino acids. The whole variable domain, remainder taken from reference TRBV5-6 and TRBJ1-5, is DAGVTQSPTHLIKTRGQQVTLRCSPKSGHDTVSWYQQALGQGPQFIFQYYEEEERQRGNFPDRFSGHQFPNYSSELNVNALLLGDSALYLCAITPGNQPQHFGDGTRLSIL.

The CDR3 reads CASSYSGADTQYF. CDR3 nucleotide sequence: TGTGCCAGCAGTTACTCAGGAGCAGATACGCAGTATTTT. The rearrangement links TRBV6-2 or TRBV6-3 to TRBJ2-3; no clear D gene. The CDR3 is made up of 13 amino acids. The germline V and J ends were trimmed by 0 bases and 4 bases, with 5 bases remaining between them. The V gene's germline CDR1 is MNHEY and CDR2 SVGEGT.

This rearrangement joins TRBV6-5 to TRBJ1-3; D is perhaps TRBD1 (5 bases). The germline CDR1 and CDR2 sequences are MNHEY and SVGAGI. Trimming removed 7 bases from V and 0 bases from J, with 10 bases in between. CDR3 length equals 14 residues. For the CDR3, the DNA is TGTGCCAGCAAACCTACAGGCTCTGGAAACACCATATATTTT. Translation gives CASKPTGSGNTIYF.

The chain employs TRBV29-1 and TRBJ2-2; the match to TRBD2 covers 11 bases. The J segment lost 7 bases and the V segment lost 7 bases, leaving 5 bases of the junction unmatched. This CDR3 comprises 13 residues. Germline CDR1 and CDR2: SQVTM and ANQGSEA. CDR3 residues: CSGSGGAGGELFF. CDR3 nucleotide sequence: TGCAGCGGTAGCGGGGGGGCTGGCGGGGAGCTGTTTTTT.

This clone was detected a few times. This chain connects TRBV5-8 to TRBJ1-3; weak D call: TRBD1 (5 bases). The CDR3 is made up of 12 amino acids. CDR1 is SGHTS and CDR2 is YDEGEE in the germline V gene. Trimming stripped 4 bases from V and 4 bases from J, with 6 bases between. CDR3 amino acids: CASSRQGNTIYF. The CDR3 DNA sequence: TGTGCCAGCAGCAGACAGGGAAACACCATATATTTT.

This clone is a singleton in its sample. This chain uses TRBV9 with TRBJ1-6; the match to TRBD1 covers 7 bases. Germline CDR1 reads SGDLS; CDR2 reads YYNGEE. After removal of 3 bases from V and 5 bases from J, the junction contained 5 bases not matched to a gene. The CDR3 is 15 residues long. The CDR3 sequence: CASSARQGDNSPLHF. The CDR3 nucleotides are TGTGCCAGCAGCGCCCGCCAGGGGGATAATTCACCCCTCCACTTT.